Following are 19 T cell receptor beta chains from one sample sequenced in a study of vaccination and CD4 T cells after COVID-19. Treatment meaning: 10-day PBMC culture with coronavirus spike peptide pools or control peptides (ViraFEST assay). Cultured CD4+ T cell DNA underwent sequencing with the Oncomine TCR Beta short-read assay. One entry per CDR3 protein results from TCRdb running MiXCR on the PCR reads. There are roughly 14,000 distinct CDR3 sequences in the sample; 45% to 70% occur only once, and around 15% lies in the top ten. These receptors have no known antigen. Sequenced sample: CD4+ T cells from blood, cultured in vitro. These TCRs come from a human donor who had recovered from COVID-19.

The rearrangement uses TRBV15 and TRBJ2-1, with 11 bases aligning to TRBD2. CDR1 is LNHNV and CDR2 is YYDKDF in the germline V gene (reference sequence). J lost 2 bases, V lost 2 bases, and 5 bases had no gene match. The CDR3 runs 17 residues. CDR3 protein: CATSRSSGRAPYNEQFF. The CDR3, as DNA: TGTGCCACCAGCAGAAGTAGCGGGAGGGCTCCCTACAATGAGCAGTTCTTC.

The chain combines TRBV2 with TRBJ2-4; TRBD1 matches 8 bases. The CDR3 is made up of 18 amino acids. V was clipped by 4 bases and J by 1 base; unmatched bases: 12. Germline CDR1 reads SNHLY; CDR2 reads FYNNEI. The CDR3 reads CASSGGRGLNEAKNIQYF. The DNA of the CDR3 is TGTGCCAGCAGTGGTGGCAGGGGGCTAAACGAGGCCAAAAACATTCAGTACTTC.

This sequence joins TRBV5-4 and TRBJ2-3, with no clear D. This CDR3 has 14 residues. The germline gives CDR1 SGHNT, CDR2 YYREEE (reference sequence). Trimming shortened V by 0 bases and J by 1 base, and 6 bases separated the two germline ends. CDR3 amino acids: CASSLGVGTDTQYF. CDR3 DNA sequence: TGTGCCAGCAGCTTGGGGGTTGGCACAGATACGCAGTATTTT.

The chain carries TRBV12-5 and TRBJ1-2; 9 bases align to TRBD1. In germline, CDR1 is LGHNT, CDR2 FRNRAP. This CDR3 has 14 residues. The V gene end was trimmed by 6 bases and the J gene end by 8 bases; junction bases not matched to a gene: 10. For the CDR3, the DNA is TGTGCTAGTGGCTACAGGGGGCATAGTTGGGGCTACACCTTC. Translated, it gives CASGYRGHSWGYTF. Based on the CDR3 plus reference TRBV12-5 and TRBJ1-2, the full variable domain is DARVTQTPRHKVTEMGQEVTMRCQPILGHNTVFWYRQTMMQGLELLAYFRNRAPLDDSGMPKDRFSAEMPDATLATLKIQPSEPRDSAVYFCASGYRGHSWGYTFGSGTRLTVV.

A few counts support this clonotype. The chain couples TRBV20-1 to TRBJ2-1; 8 nucleotides align to TRBD1. Germline V CDR1 and CDR2: DFQATT, SNEGSKA (reference sequence). This CDR3 comprises 13 residues. V was clipped by 7 bases and J by 6 bases; unmatched bases: 8. In nucleotides, the CDR3 is TGCAGTGAGACCGGGACAGGCCTCAATGAGCAGTTCTTC. Protein sequence: CSETGTGLNEQFF.

This clonotype turned up a few times. V and J are TRBV7-8 and TRBJ2-5; maybe TRBD2 (6 bases). The germline gives CDR1 SGHVS, CDR2 FQNEAQ. V lost 5 bases and J lost 10, with 11 bases in between. The CDR3 is 11 residues long. The CDR3 DNA reads as TGTGCCAGCAGCCAGTTGGGGGGCCAGTACTTC. As protein: CASSQLGGQYF.

The chain is built from TRBV7-8 and TRBJ2-3; D is unclear. The CDR3 is 14 residues long. V gave up 7 bases and J gave up 2 bases, with 13 bases separating them. The germline V gene has CDR1 SGHVS and CDR2 FQNEAQ. The CDR3 bases are TGTGCCAGCACCCCGGTAGGCCTCACAGATACGCAGTATTTT. Translated, it gives CASTPVGLTDTQYF.

This clonotype is large (0.1 to 1%). This chain joins TRBV7-9 and TRBJ2-5; 9 nucleotides align to TRBD1. Germline V CDR1 and CDR2: SEHNR, FQNEAQ (reference sequence). After removal of 8 bases from V and 2 bases from J, the junction contained 6 bases not matched to a gene. CDR3 length: 14 residues. The CDR3 DNA sequence: TGTGCCAGCGGGGGACAGGGAGGGCAAGAGACCCAGTACTTC. It specifies CASGGQGGQETQYF.

This clonotype has only a few counts. The chain combines TRBV2 with TRBJ1-5, with 8 bases identical to TRBD1. V dropped 6 bases and J dropped 3; count of bases not matched to a gene: 1. This CDR3 region has 13 residues. Looked up from germline, CDR1 is SNHLY and CDR2 is FYNNEI. This chain's CDR3 is CASRGQANQPQHF. The CDR3 DNA reads TGTGCCAGCAGGGGACAGGCCAATCAGCCCCAGCATTTT.

This chain joins TRBV28 and TRBJ2-1; 8 nucleotides align to TRBD2. Germline values: CDR1 MDHEN, CDR2 SYDVKM. The CDR3 extends over 14 amino acids. The V and J ends lost 7 bases and 3 bases, in that order; junction bases with no gene match: 5. CDR3 sequence (DNA): TGTGCCAGCACCTATAGCGGGAACTACAATGAGCAGTTCTTC. It yields the protein CASTYSGNYNEQFF.

The chain is built from TRBV20-1 and TRBJ2-5; D remains unclear. Looked up from germline, CDR1 is DFQATT and CDR2 is SNEGSKA (reference sequence). The germline V and J ends were trimmed by 1 base and 5 bases, with 11 bases remaining between them. This CDR3 comprises 13 residues. For the CDR3, the DNA is TGCAGTGCTAGAGCGCATGTTACGGAGACCCAGTACTTC. It codes for CSARAHVTETQYF.

This clonotype is judged medium-sized. The gene calls are TRBV7-2 and TRBJ1-1, with D maybe TRBD1 (5 bases). Germline V CDR1 and CDR2: SGHTA, FQGNSA. The CDR3 has 13 residues. The ends were cut back, 1 base at V and 6 bases at J, with 9 bases in the middle. CDR3: CASSLELGPEAFF. DNA for the CDR3: TGTGCCAGCAGCTTAGAGCTGGGGCCTGAAGCTTTCTTT. Using reference TRBV7-2 and TRBJ1-1 for the parts outside the CDR3, the full variable domain is GAGVSQSPSNKVTEKGKDVELRCDPISGHTALYWYRQSLGQGLEFLIYFQGNSAPDKSGLPSDRFSAERTGGSVSTLTIQRTQQEDSAVYLCASSLELGPEAFFGQGTRLTVV.

This clonotype appeared a single time. CDR3 coding DNA: TGCAGTGCTCCCGAGCGGGACTACAATGAGCAGTTCTTC. Protein: CSAPERDYNEQFF. This sequence joins TRBV20-1 and TRBJ2-1, with 7 bases fitting TRBD2. The CDR3 consists of 13 residues. V shed 5 bases and J 3 bases; nucleotides not matched to a gene: 4. Germline CDR1 is DFQATT and CDR2 is SNEGSKA (reference sequence).

The chain combines TRBV12-3 or TRBV12-4 with TRBJ2-5, with D unclear. This CDR3 spans 13 amino acids. Trimming left V 1 base short and J 5 bases short, with 8 bases between. Here the CDR3 reads CASSLVSRETQYF. The CDR3, as DNA: TGTGCCAGCAGTTTAGTTAGCAGGGAGACCCAGTACTTC.

This clonotype occurred a few times. V gene TRBV20-1 combines with J gene TRBJ1-5; 7 bases match TRBD1. V lost 3 bases and J lost 5; bases outside the gene matches: 13. Germline CDR1 reads DFQATT; CDR2 reads SNEGSKA (reference sequence). This CDR3 is built from 16 residues. CDR3 residues: CSASAPNRGADQPQHF. The DNA for the CDR3 is TGCAGTGCTAGCGCCCCGAACAGGGGAGCCGATCAGCCCCAGCATTTT.

The V gene is TRBV4-1, the J gene TRBJ1-5; D remains ambiguous. Germline lookup yields CDR1 MGHRA and CDR2 YSYEKL. The CDR3 contains 13 residues. Trimming pared 3 bases from V and 4 bases from J, leaving 7 bases between. The CDR3 spells CASSQTVNQPQHF. For the CDR3, the DNA is TGCGCCAGCAGCCAGACGGTAAATCAGCCCCAGCATTTT.

CDR3 nucleotides: TGTGCCAGCAGCTTAACGGGTAGCACAGATACGCAGTATTTT. Amino acid sequence: CASSLTGSTDTQYF. This chain links TRBV7-3 with TRBJ2-3; no definite D call. The germline gives CDR1 SGHTA, CDR2 FQGTGA. The CDR3 has 14 residues. The germline V and J ends were trimmed by 0 bases and 0 bases, with 4 bases remaining between them.

This clonotype was observed a few times. This rearrangement joins TRBV2 to TRBJ2-2; 8 positions agree with TRBD1. The germline V gene has CDR1 SNHLY and CDR2 FYNNEI. The CDR3 runs 14 residues. Unmatched junction bases numbered 6, after V lost 8 bases and J lost 4 bases. Here the CDR3 DNA reads TGTGCCAGCTTGGGGGACAGGTTCACCGGGGAGCTGTTTTTT. It yields the protein CASLGDRFTGELFF.

In this sample, this clonotype turned up a few times. V and J are TRBV6-1 and TRBJ2-7, with D perhaps TRBD1 or TRBD2 (5 bases each). V lost 6 bases, J lost 2 bases, and 23 bases lay in between. This CDR3 has 17 residues. Germline assignment: CDR1 MNHNS and CDR2 SASEGT. For the CDR3, the DNA is TGTGCCAGCAGCCTGATAAACAGGAGGCCCATTACCTACGAGCAGTACTTC. Amino acids: CASSLINRRPITYEQYF.